The 23 T cell receptor beta chains in this list originate from one sample, sequenced in a study of shared T cell receptors in the human thymus. Clones were read by immunoSEQ multiplex PCR, and TCRdb kept only the in-frame ones, dropping some. Here the sample spans hundreds of thousands of clones, 88% being singletons. These data also featured in a second study, about human thymus T cells.

Sequencing was done on a sample of thymocytes. These receptor sequences come from a boy younger than two with a congenital heart defect.

This clone turned up a few times. The rearrangement joins TRBV7-9 to TRBJ2-2, with TRBD1 matching over 10 bases. The length of the CDR3 is 18 residues. Looked up from germline, CDR1 is SEHNR and CDR2 is FQNEAQ (reference sequence). J gave up 4 bases and V 5 bases, and 13 bases lay outside the gene matches. CDR3 bases: TGTGCCAGCAGCCCACGACCAATGGGACAGGGGAGCACCGGGGAGCTGTTTTTT. Protein: CASSPRPMGQGSTGELFF. Together with reference TRBV7-9 and TRBJ2-2, the CDR3 gives the full variable domain: DTGVSQNPRHKITKRGQNVTFRCDPISEHNRLYWYRQTLGQGPEFLTYFQNEAQLEKSRLLSDRFSAERPKGSFSTLEIQRTEQGDSAMYLCASSPRPMGQGSTGELFFGEGSRLTVL.

The gene calls are TRBV25-1 and TRBJ2-7; 10 bases are a match to TRBD1. The CDR3 spans 15 residues. V gave up 4 bases and J gave up 2 bases; unmatched junction bases: 5. CDR1 and CDR2 from the germline V gene are MGHDK and SYGVNS. Written as DNA, the CDR3 is TGTGCCAGCAGTGGGGGACAGGGGTTACCCTACGAGCAGTACTTC. Protein product: CASSGGQGLPYEQYF.

The chain uses TRBV4-2 and TRBJ2-7, with 9 nucleotides matching TRBD2. The CDR3 extends over 15 amino acids. Germline V CDR1 and CDR2: LGHNA, YNFKEQ. V lost 3 bases and J lost 4; bases outside the gene matches: 7. The CDR3 DNA sequence: TGTGCCAGCAGCCAGTCCGAGGGACTAGCATACGAGCAGTACTTC. It specifies CASSQSEGLAYEQYF.

In its sample, this clone was seen once. V usage is TRBV6-1 and J usage is TRBJ2-4; D perhaps matches TRBD2 (5 bases). V gave up 1 base and J gave up 8 bases, with 15 bases separating them. The CDR3 runs to 15 residues. Germline V gene lookup returns CDR1 MNHNS and CDR2 SASEGT. The CDR3 nucleotides are TGTGCCAGCAGTGAAGAAAGGACGTTGGGAGACATTCAGTACTTC. Translating it yields CASSEERTLGDIQYF.

J is TRBJ2-7 and V is TRBV7-2, with TRBD2 identical over 10 bases. V gave up 1 base and J gave up 2 bases; unmatched junction bases: 8. Germline V gene data show CDR1 as SGHTA and CDR2 as FQGNSA. The CDR3 covers 17 residues. The CDR3 DNA reads as TGTGCCAGCAGCTTAGGGCTAGCGGGAGAAGGGGCCTACGAGCAGTACTTC. This translates into CASSLGLAGEGAYEQYF.

This clone was picked up one time. This sequence joins TRBV7-2 and TRBJ2-6, with D uncertain. Germline CDR1 and CDR2: SGHTA and FQGNSA. This CDR3 is built from 13 residues. V lost 4 bases, J lost 4 bases, and 5 bases lay in between. In nucleotides, the CDR3 is TGTGCCAGCAGCTGCCGGGGGGCCAACGTCCTGACTTTC. Encoded protein: CASSCRGANVLTF.

The rearrangement links TRBV28 to TRBJ1-2, with TRBD1 as a possible D gene (5 bases). Germline V gene lookup returns CDR1 MDHEN and CDR2 SYDVKM. The ends were cut back, 1 base at V and 3 bases at J, with 21 bases in the middle. The CDR3 is 18 amino acids. In nucleotides, the CDR3 is TGTGCCAGCAGTTTATTCGGGCAGGGTCGGAGGGTCTACTATGGCTACACCTTC. Translation gives CASSLFGQGRRVYYGYTF.

This rearrangement joins TRBV18 to TRBJ2-5; 10 nucleotides line up with TRBD2. V shed 4 bases, J shed 0 bases, and the junction held 8 bases outside the gene matches. The CDR3 contains 17 residues. CDR1 is KGHSH and CDR2 is LQKENI in the germline V gene. For the CDR3, the DNA is TGTGCCAGCTCACTTACCGGGACTAGCGAAAACCAAGAGACCCAGTACTTC. Encoded protein: CASSLTGTSENQETQYF.

V is TRBV4-3 and J is TRBJ1-1; 9 bases match TRBD1. Germline CDR1 reads LGHNA; CDR2 reads YSLEER. V lost 3 bases and J lost 2; bases outside the gene matches: 4. The CDR3 sequence is 15 residues long. CDR3 residues: CASSQYRGHNTEAFF. In DNA form, the CDR3 reads TGCGCCAGCAGCCAGTACAGGGGGCATAACACTGAAGCTTTCTTT.

The rearrangement joins TRBV2 to TRBJ2-7; 7 bases are shared with TRBD1. CDR1 SNHLY and CDR2 FYNNEI come from the germline V gene. Trimming at V came to 6 bases and at J to 1 base, leaving 15 bases not matched to a gene. This CDR3 has 17 amino acids. CDR3: CASSLPVGAGGSYEQYF. In nucleotides, the CDR3 is TGTGCCAGCAGCCTCCCGGTGGGGGCAGGGGGATCCTACGAGCAGTACTTC.

Only one count was recorded for this clone. The chain recombines TRBV28 with TRBJ1-5; TRBD1 aligns across 7 bases. Losses at the gene ends were 6 bases for V and 7 bases for J; bases not matched to a gene: 9. The CDR3 covers 14 residues. Germline V gives CDR1 MDHEN, CDR2 SYDVKM. The CDR3 bases are TGTGCCAGCAGCGTAGGGGGCGCCCGGCAGCCCCAGCATTTT. Translating gives CASSVGGARQPQHF. Filled out from reference TRBV28 and TRBJ1-5, the complete variable domain reads DVKVTQSSRYLVKRTGEKVFLECVQDMDHENMFWYRQDPGLGLRLIYFSYDVKMKEKGDIPEGYSVSREKKERFSLILESASTNQTSMYLCASSVGGARQPQHFGDGTRLSIL.

The rearrangement links TRBV4-2 to TRBJ2-3; 7 nucleotides agree with TRBD2. The CDR3 is 17 amino acids. From germline, CDR1 is LGHNA and CDR2 YNFKEQ. V shed 4 bases, J shed 5 bases, and the junction held 15 bases outside the gene matches. CDR3 coding DNA: TGTGCCAGCAGCCTCCCCTGGGGCGCGGGAGAGGGAGATACGCAGTATTTT. Translating it yields CASSLPWGAGEGDTQYF.

V is TRBV5-1 and J is TRBJ2-7, with 11 bases matching TRBD1. Germline CDR1 SGHRS, CDR2 YFSETQ. The CDR3 runs 16 residues. V lost 5 bases, J lost 5 bases, and 12 bases stayed unmatched. CDR3 bases: TGCGCCAGCAGATGCCCAAGGGACAGGGGGACCCACGAGCAGTACTTC. It is translated as CASRCPRDRGTHEQYF.

The V and J genes are TRBV4-3 and TRBJ2-3, with 7 positions matching TRBD1. CDR1 and CDR2 (germline): LGHNA, YSLEER. This CDR3 spans 16 amino acids. V trimming: 0 bases; J trimming: 2 bases; junction bases outside the gene matches: 5. CDR3 sequence reads: CASSQDVQGITDTQYF. For the CDR3, the DNA is TGCGCCAGCAGCCAAGATGTACAGGGGATCACAGATACGCAGTATTTT.

The chain joins TRBV7-8 to TRBJ2-7, with TRBD2 matching over 8 bases. The length of the CDR3 is 17 residues. Germline trimming cut 4 bases from V and 3 bases from J; bases unmatched to any gene: 14. The germline V gene encodes CDR1 SGHVS and CDR2 FQNEAQ. DNA of the CDR3: TGTGCCAGCAGCTGGGGCTTGGGACTAGAGTTTGTCTACGAGCAGTACTTC. Residues: CASSWGLGLEFVYEQYF.

This clone was seen only a few times. The chain is built from TRBV7-9 and TRBJ2-1; 7 nucleotides line up with TRBD2. Trimming at V came to 2 bases and at J to 5 bases, leaving 9 bases not matched to a gene. CDR3 length: 16 amino acids. The germline V gene has CDR1 SEHNR and CDR2 FQNEAQ (reference sequence). The CDR3 spells CASSLSAGAPNNEQFF. In DNA, the CDR3 is TGTGCCAGCAGCTTAAGCGCGGGAGCGCCAAACAATGAGCAGTTCTTC.

The chain uses TRBV14 and TRBJ2-3, with 9 bases fitting TRBD2. Trimming at V came to 4 bases and at J to 5 bases, leaving 4 bases not matched to a gene. Germline-derived CDR1 and CDR2 are SGHDN and FVKESK. This CDR3 has 14 residues. Here the CDR3 reads CASSPGLALDTQYF. The CDR3 DNA is TGTGCCAGCAGCCCCGGACTAGCGTTAGATACGCAGTATTTT. Full variable domain (outside the CDR3, taken from reference TRBV14 and TRBJ2-3): EAGVTQFPSHSVIEKGQTVTLRCDPISGHDNLYWYRRVMGKEIKFLLHFVKESKQDESGMPNNRFLAERTGGTYSTLKVQPAELEDSGVYFCASSPGLALDTQYFGPGTRLTVL.

The chain is built from TRBV30 and TRBJ2-1, with D possibly TRBD2 on 7 matching bases. V lost 0 bases, J lost 0 bases, and 15 bases lay in between. The CDR3 covers 17 residues. CDR1 is GTSNPN and CDR2 is SVGIG in the germline V gene (reference sequence). CDR3 nucleotides: TGTGCCTGGAGTGTACGGGGGGACACCAGCTCCTACAATGAGCAGTTCTTC. Residues: CAWSVRGDTSSYNEQFF.

The sample holds a few counts of this clone. The genes are TRBV19 and TRBJ2-4; 9 nucleotides match TRBD1. The CDR3 consists of 14 residues. The trim removed 5 bases at V and 7 bases at J, leaving 6 bases unmatched. Germline values: CDR1 LNHDA, CDR2 SQIVND (reference sequence). CDR3 nucleotides: TGTGCCAGTAGTGGTCGGGACAGGGACAACATTCAGTACTTC. It is translated as CASSGRDRDNIQYF.

This clone was observed a single time. The chain is built from TRBV7-9 and TRBJ2-7; 8 positions agree with TRBD1. V was pared by 4 bases and J by 2 bases, with 10 bases of the junction left unmatched. The CDR3 runs 16 residues. Germline V gives CDR1 SEHNR, CDR2 FQNEAQ (reference sequence). The CDR3 reads CASSSSGQGGTYEQYF. Written as DNA, the CDR3 is TGTGCCAGCAGCTCCTCAGGACAGGGCGGGACCTACGAGCAGTACTTC.

The rearrangement uses TRBV11-2 and TRBJ2-7; D ambiguous. Per germline, CDR1 SGHAT and CDR2 FQNNGV. The CDR3 is 14 residues long. Trimming took off 0 bases at V and 3 bases at J, with 9 bases between the two ends. The CDR3 spells CASSLESPLYEQYF. In DNA form, the CDR3 reads TGTGCCAGCAGCTTAGAGAGCCCACTCTACGAGCAGTACTTC.

The chain links TRBV4-3 to TRBJ2-6; 9 positions agree with TRBD1. Germline V lookup: CDR1 LGHNA, CDR2 YSLEER. The CDR3 sequence is 19 residues long. V lost 4 bases, J lost 4 bases, and 14 bases stayed unmatched. The CDR3 DNA is TGCGCCAGCAGCCTTATACAGGGACAGGGTCGCTCCGGGGCCAACGTCCTGACTTTC. Residues: CASSLIQGQGRSGANVLTF.

This clone was counted only a few times. The chain links TRBV7-2 to TRBJ2-7, with TRBD1 matching 7 bases. Germline assignment: CDR1 SGHTA and CDR2 FQGNSA. The CDR3 totals 14 residues. The junction had 10 bases not matched to a gene; V was cut back by 8 bases and J by 3 bases. The CDR3 bases are TGTGCCAGCCGGTGGGAACAGGGGAACTACGAGCAGTACTTC. Its protein is CASRWEQGNYEQYF. The full variable domain, rest sourced from reference TRBV7-2 and TRBJ2-7, is GAGVSQSPSNKVTEKGKDVELRCDPISGHTALYWYRQSLGQGLEFLIYFQGNSAPDKSGLPSDRFSAERTGGSVSTLTIQRTQQEDSAVYLCASRWEQGNYEQYFGPGTRLTVT.